This entry is about one TCR beta chain. Its antigen is unidentified. Investigators sorted PBMCs to obtain both CD4+ and CD8+ T cells. RNA extraction and reverse transcription yielded cDNA as sequencing template. Sequencing used immunoSEQ multiplex PCR; TCRdb keeps in-frame clones, though not all of them. The sample yields around 120,000 clones, 55% to 70% seen once. This specimen comes from a study of CD8+ T cells in alopecia areata. Study findings and constraints: In patients, TCRs were shared less clearly than in mice, and HLA may possibly be involved. Scalp samples also yield sequences of resident alphabeta T cells from normal skin. Alopecia totalis/universalis scalp especially showed more expanded CD8+ clones than normal scalp.

The CDR3 is made up of 11 amino acids. The V gene lost 4 bases and the J gene lost 8 bases, with 5 bases spanning the gap. In germline, CDR1 is SNHLY, CDR2 FYNNEI. The chain uses TRBV2 and TRBJ2-2; D ambiguous. The clonotype originates from a human donor in good health. Sequencing used CD4+ T cells sorted from blood. The CDR3 coding sequence is TGTGCCAGCAGTGGGGGAGGGGAGCTGTTTTTT. Protein product: CASSGGGELFF.